The T cell receptor beta chain under discussion was sequenced for a study of monozygotic twins with inflammatory bowel disease. Study-wide results and caveats: Extra variability in the repertoires of patients may have come from differing immunosuppressive treatments.

There are 15 residues in the CDR3. CDR1 is MDHEN and CDR2 is SYDVKM in the germline V gene. TCRdb derives one entry per CDR3 protein from the 5' RACE reads, leaving out DNA. The sample includes around 380,000 distinct CDR3 sequences. A note on this clonotype: Its specificity is not known.

This chain links TRBV28 with TRBJ1-3. The receptor comes from a human donor with ulcerative colitis or Crohn's disease, or a healthy co-twin of an affected twin (not recorded which). Sample: blood. CDR3 protein: CASSSGQGSGNTIYF.